The 21 T cell receptor beta chains below all came from one sample that was sequenced in a study of cytomegalovirus exposure and HLA in healthy donors. Here immunoSEQ multiplex PCR was the method, and the copy in TCRdb shows in-frame clones only, minus some. Altogether about 180,000 clones are present, about 85% being singletons, with the ten largest covering roughly 15%. Sequencing was performed on PBMCs. The source of these receptors is a man aged 18 to 35 in good health and CMV-seropositive.

The chain links TRBV7-9 to TRBJ2-2, with D unresolved. The CDR3 loop spans 13 amino acids. CDR1 is SEHNR and CDR2 is FQNEAQ in the germline V gene (reference sequence). Trimming stripped 7 bases from V and 4 bases from J, with 10 bases between. In DNA, the CDR3 is TGTGCCAGCACCTCCCTCTCCACCGGGGAGCTGTTTTTT. Translation: CASTSLSTGELFF.

V and J are TRBV6-5 and TRBJ1-1; D remains ambiguous. Germline loops: CDR1 MNHEY, CDR2 SVGAGI. The V and J ends lost 0 bases and 2 bases respectively, with 10 bases between them. The CDR3 is 15 residues long. CDR3 sequence (DNA): TGTGCCAGCAGTTACTCAAACAGAATCAACACTGAAGCTTTCTTT. Amino acid sequence: CASSYSNRINTEAFF.

CDR3 in DNA: TGTGCCAGCAGCTGGGGGACTAGCGGAACCTACGAGCAGTACTTC. It specifies CASSWGTSGTYEQYF. The chain is built from TRBV5-5 and TRBJ2-7, with 11 bases identical to TRBD2. CDR1 and CDR2 (germline): SGHKS, YYEKEE (reference sequence). The CDR3 has 15 residues. Trimming removed 3 bases from V and 2 bases from J; junction bases left unmatched: 4. The whole variable domain, remainder taken from reference TRBV5-5 and TRBJ2-7, is DAGVTQSPTHLIKTRGQQVTLRCSPISGHKSVSWYQQVLGQGPQFIFQYYEKEERGRGNFPDRFSARQFPNYSSELNVNALLLGDSALYLCASSWGTSGTYEQYFGPGTRLTVT.

The chain carries TRBV9 and TRBJ2-7, with 12 bases lining up with TRBD1. This CDR3 has 16 amino acids. V lost 4 bases to trimming and J lost 6 bases; unmatched junction nucleotides: 11. Germline CDR1 is SGDLS and CDR2 is YYNGEE. This chain's CDR3 is CASSKTGTGGFGEQYF. In DNA form, the CDR3 reads TGTGCCAGCAGCAAAACCGGGACAGGGGGCTTTGGCGAGCAGTACTTC. The entire variable domain, with the rest obtained from reference TRBV9 and TRBJ2-7, is as follows: DSGVTQTPKHLITATGQRVTLRCSPRSGDLSVYWYQQSLDQGLQFLIQYYNGEERAKGNILERFSAQQFPDLHSELNLSSLELGDSALYFCASSKTGTGGFGEQYFGPGTRLTVT.

This clone showed up just a few times. This chain connects TRBV7-9 to TRBJ1-1, with TRBD1 matching 7 bases. J lost 3 bases, V lost 4 bases, and 11 bases had no gene match. Per the germline V gene, CDR1 is SEHNR and CDR2 is FQNEAQ (reference sequence). CDR3 length: 16 residues. CDR3 loop: CASSSIDRAKDTEAFF. The CDR3 nucleotides read TGTGCCAGCAGCTCGATTGACAGGGCAAAGGACACTGAAGCTTTCTTT.

The chain is built from TRBV5-4 and TRBJ2-7; 7 nucleotides agree with TRBD1. CDR1 is SGHNT and CDR2 is YYREEE in the germline V gene (reference sequence). CDR3 length equals 14 residues. Losses at the gene ends were 4 bases for V and 2 bases for J; bases not matched to a gene: 6. The chain's CDR3 is CASSPDRAPYEQYF. As DNA, the CDR3 is TGTGCCAGCAGCCCAGACAGGGCCCCCTACGAGCAGTACTTC. Based on the CDR3 plus reference TRBV5-4 and TRBJ2-7, the full variable domain is ETGVTQSPTHLIKTRGQQVTLRCSSQSGHNTVSWYQQALGQGPQFIFQYYREEENGRGNFPPRFSGLQFPNYSSELNVNALELDDSALYLCASSPDRAPYEQYFGPGTRLTVT.

The chain carries TRBV2 and TRBJ2-1, with 9 bases lining up with TRBD2. Germline trimming cut 0 bases from V and 13 bases from J; bases unmatched to any gene: 1. The CDR3 covers 12 residues. Germline CDR1 is SNHLY and CDR2 is FYNNEI. CDR3 in DNA: TGTGCCAGCAGTGAAGCTAGCGGGAGACAGTTCTTC. Amino acids: CASSEASGRQFF. The variable domain in full, completed from reference TRBV2 and TRBJ2-1, reads EPEVTQTPSHQVTQMGQEVILRCVPISNHLYFYWYRQILGQKVEFLVSFYNNEISEKSEIFDDQFSVERPDGSNFTLKIRSTKLEDSAMYFCASSEASGRQFFGPGTRLTVL.

J is TRBJ1-2 and V is TRBV28; 11 nucleotides agree with TRBD1. V dropped 10 bases and J dropped 5; count of bases not matched to a gene: 9. The CDR3 has 14 amino acids. Per the germline V gene, CDR1 is MDHEN and CDR2 is SYDVKM. CDR3 residues: CATYRDRGSYGYTF. CDR3 sequence (DNA): TGTGCCACTTACCGGGACAGGGGGAGTTATGGCTACACCTTC.

This rearrangement joins TRBV11-2 to TRBJ1-5; TRBD1 matches at 11 bases. CDR3 length: 14 amino acids. V shed 5 bases and J 7 bases; nucleotides not matched to a gene: 4. The V gene's germline CDR1 is SGHAT and CDR2 FQNNGV. The CDR3 region has the DNA TGTGCCAGCAGCCTAGGGACAGGGGGACAGCCCCAGCATTTT. Encoded protein: CASSLGTGGQPQHF.

The chain combines TRBV27 with TRBJ1-3; D possibly corresponds to TRBD1 (6 bases). Trimming left V 5 bases short and J 0 bases short, with 11 bases between. The CDR3 is made up of 15 amino acids. Germline CDR1 reads MNHEY; CDR2 reads SMNVEV (reference sequence). Written as DNA, the CDR3 is TGTGCCAGCAGTCGACAGGCTACCTCTGGAAACACCATATATTTT. Protein product: CASSRQATSGNTIYF.

This chain connects TRBV6-1 to TRBJ2-3; TRBD1 might be the D (6 bases). Germline V gene sequence: CDR1 MNHNS, CDR2 SASEGT. The CDR3 is 14 residues long. Trimming left V 6 bases short and J 1 base short, with 11 bases between. The CDR3 region is CASRVAGGTDTQYF. CDR3 coding DNA: TGTGCCAGCAGAGTGGCAGGGGGCACAGATACGCAGTATTTT.

The chain has TRBV6-5 and TRBJ1-1; TRBD1 is a possible D gene (6 bases). Looked up from germline, CDR1 is MNHEY and CDR2 is SVGAGI. The V and J ends lost 0 bases and 4 bases respectively, with 15 bases between them. This CDR3 spans 16 amino acids. The CDR3 DNA is TGTGCCAGCAGTTACTCGACCACAGGGTCACCCACTGAAGCTTTCTTT. It specifies CASSYSTTGSPTEAFF.

The rearrangement links TRBV5-1 to TRBJ2-7, with D tentatively TRBD2 (6 bases). The V end lost 4 bases, the J end lost 3 bases, and 11 bases lay between the germline ends. Looked up from germline, CDR1 is SGHRS and CDR2 is YFSETQ. This CDR3 spans 13 amino acids. The CDR3 DNA sequence: TGCGCCAGCAGCGGGGGACTCGACTACGAGCAGTACTTC. The encoded protein is CASSGGLDYEQYF.

The table lists this clone with many counts. The chain uses TRBV7-9 and TRBJ2-2; 8 bases fit TRBD1. V trimming: 9 bases; J trimming: 3 bases; junction bases outside the gene matches: 12. The CDR3 is 16 amino acids. Germline V gene data show CDR1 as SEHNR and CDR2 as FQNEAQ (reference sequence). The DNA of the CDR3 is TGTGCCAGTTGGACAGGGCCGCGGGTGGACACCGGGGAGCTGTTTTTT. Translation: CASWTGPRVDTGELFF.

V is TRBV6-1 and J is TRBJ1-1, with D perhaps TRBD1 (6 bases). Germline V gene data show CDR1 as MNHNS and CDR2 as SASEGT. This CDR3 comprises 14 residues. V was trimmed by 7 bases and J by 3 bases, leaving 15 bases between them. CDR3 loop: CASKRDPGDTEAFF. DNA for the CDR3: TGTGCCAGCAAGAGGGACCCAGGGGACACTGAAGCTTTCTTT.

CDR3 in amino acids: CASRPSGDTEKLFF. In DNA form, the CDR3 reads TGCGCCAGCAGACCTTCCGGGGATACGGAAAAACTGTTTTTT. The rearrangement joins TRBV5-1 to TRBJ1-4; D gene ambiguous. Germline CDR1 reads SGHRS; CDR2 reads YFSETQ. V shed 5 bases and J shed 8 bases, with 16 bases lying between them. The CDR3 has 14 amino acids.

The chain carries TRBV9 and TRBJ2-7; D may be TRBD1 (6 bases). This CDR3 is 14 amino acids long. Between the trimmed V and J ends, which lost 0 bases and 2 bases, there was a span of 9 bases. Germline V lookup: CDR1 SGDLS, CDR2 YYNGEE. CDR3 nucleotide sequence: TGTGCCAGCAGCGTAGAGGACAGAACCTACGAGCAGTACTTC. Its translation: CASSVEDRTYEQYF.

This rearrangement joins TRBV6-1 to TRBJ2-7, with no clear D. CDR1 is MNHNS, CDR2 SASEGT, per germline. The CDR3 length is 11 residues. Between the trimmed V and J ends, which lost 5 bases and 2 bases, there was a span of 4 bases. DNA of the CDR3: TGTGCCAGCAGTCCAACCTACGAGCAGTACTTC. As protein: CASSPTYEQYF.

The chain uses TRBV10-3 and TRBJ1-6; TRBD1 matches at 7 bases. Germline lookup yields CDR1 ENHRY and CDR2 SYGVKD. CDR3 length: 14 amino acids. V trimming: 5 bases; J trimming: 8 bases; junction bases outside the gene matches: 6. The CDR3 protein is CAISRTGSDSPLHF. The CDR3 DNA reads TGTGCCATCAGTAGGACAGGATCAGATTCACCCCTCCACTTT.

CDR3 protein: CASSFQTGRAYEQYF. CDR3 coding DNA: TGTGCCAGCAGTTTTCAAACAGGGAGGGCCTACGAGCAGTACTTC. The chain combines TRBV28 with TRBJ2-7; TRBD2 might be the D (7 bases). Germline CDR1 and CDR2: MDHEN and SYDVKM. V was trimmed by 3 bases and J by 2 bases, leaving 14 bases between them. The CDR3 is made up of 15 amino acids.

CDR3 protein: CACDRASYEQYF. The CDR3 nucleotides read TGTGCCTGCGACAGGGCCTCCTACGAGCAGTACTTC. The chain recombines TRBV30 with TRBJ2-7; 7 bases map to TRBD1. The V gene end was trimmed by 6 bases and the J gene end by 0 bases; junction bases not matched to a gene: 2. Germline loops: CDR1 GTSNPN, CDR2 SVGIG (reference sequence). CDR3 size: 12 residues.